This T cell receptor (beta chain) was identified in a study of T cell repertoires in cytomegalovirus infection. This clonotype was detected only a few times. Its matching antigen is unknown. Germline lookup yields CDR1 MNHEY and CDR2 SMNVEV (reference sequence). The ends were cut back, 0 bases at V and 7 bases at J, with 7 bases in the middle. The CDR3 is 13 residues long. TCRdb reprocessed the reads via MiXCR and lists one record per CDR3 protein. The repertoire consists of about 900,000 distinct CDR3 sequences, with approximately 31% occurring once and the leading ten covering around an eighth. Here the sequenced sample was cultured CD8+ T cells from PBMCs, taken from culture after CMV antigen stimulation. The sequence came from a human donor in good health (CMV status not recorded). Some clones in this sample may be carry-over from other donors' samples. The chain couples TRBV27 to TRBJ2-1; no clear D. For the CDR3, the DNA is TGTGCCAGCAGTTTATCGAACCCGAATGAGCAGTTCTTC. It encodes CASSLSNPNEQFF.